This TCR beta chain stems from a study of identical twins. Using its own MiXCR run on the 5' RACE reads, TCRdb lists one record per CDR3 protein. In the table there are some 600,000 distinct CDR3 sequences, about 7% of which are singletons. Study observations and caveats: Clonotypes of the beta chain that were abundant in cord blood carried fewer insertions (memory repertoires showed none).

Comment on this clonotype: The antigen remains unidentified.

These data are also associated with another study on yellow fever vaccine responses in identical twins.

This receptor was identified in a young woman in good health. The specimen sequenced was PBMCs.

In nucleotides, the CDR3 is TGTGCCAGCACCCGGATCGCGAACACCGGGGAGCTGTTTTTT. Translated: CASTRIANTGELFF. The V and J genes are TRBV28 and TRBJ2-2, with D hard to call. Germline V gene data show CDR1 as MDHEN and CDR2 as SYDVKM. Trimming removed 7 bases from V and 0 bases from J, with 9 bases in between. The CDR3 runs to 14 residues. Complete variable domain (other parts from reference TRBV28 and TRBJ2-2): DVKVTQSSRYLVKRTGEKVFLECVQDMDHENMFWYRQDPGLGLRLIYFSYDVKMKEKGDIPEGYSVSREKKERFSLILESASTNQTSMYLCASTRIANTGELFFGEGSRLTVL.